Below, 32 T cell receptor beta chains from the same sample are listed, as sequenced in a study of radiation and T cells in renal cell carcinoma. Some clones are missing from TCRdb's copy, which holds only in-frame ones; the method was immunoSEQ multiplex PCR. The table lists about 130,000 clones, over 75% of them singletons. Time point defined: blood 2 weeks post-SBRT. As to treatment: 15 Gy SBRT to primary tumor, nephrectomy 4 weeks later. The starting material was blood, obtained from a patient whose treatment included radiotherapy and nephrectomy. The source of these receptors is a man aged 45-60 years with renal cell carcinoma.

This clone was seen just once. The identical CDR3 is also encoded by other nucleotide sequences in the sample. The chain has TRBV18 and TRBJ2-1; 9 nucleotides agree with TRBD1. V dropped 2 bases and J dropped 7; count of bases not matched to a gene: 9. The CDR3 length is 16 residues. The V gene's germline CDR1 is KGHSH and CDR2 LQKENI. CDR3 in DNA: TGTGCCAGCTCACCAAGACCGGGACAGGGTGTGAATGAGCAGTTCTTC. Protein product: CASSPRPGQGVNEQFF.

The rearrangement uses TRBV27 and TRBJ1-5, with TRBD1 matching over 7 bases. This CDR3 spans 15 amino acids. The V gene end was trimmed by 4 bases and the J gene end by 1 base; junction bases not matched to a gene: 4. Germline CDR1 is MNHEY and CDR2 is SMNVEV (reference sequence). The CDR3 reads CASSSQDRSNQPQHF. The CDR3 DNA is TGTGCCAGCAGTTCTCAGGACAGGAGCAATCAGCCCCAGCATTTT.

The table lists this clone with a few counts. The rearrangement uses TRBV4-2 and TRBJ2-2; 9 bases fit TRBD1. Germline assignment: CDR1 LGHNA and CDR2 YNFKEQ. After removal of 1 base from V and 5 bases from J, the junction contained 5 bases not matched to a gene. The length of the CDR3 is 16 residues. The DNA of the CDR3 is TGTGCCAGCAGCCAAGCCTCCGGGACAGGGACCGGGGAGCTGTTTTTT. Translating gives CASSQASGTGTGELFF.

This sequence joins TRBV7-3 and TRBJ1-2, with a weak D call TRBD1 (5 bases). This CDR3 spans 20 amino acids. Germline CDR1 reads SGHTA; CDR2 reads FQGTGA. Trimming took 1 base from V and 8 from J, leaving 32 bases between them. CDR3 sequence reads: CASSLKVSGRPGRALWGYTF. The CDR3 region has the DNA TGTGCCAGCAGCTTAAAGGTGAGTGGCCGACCGGGACGGGCTCTATGGGGCTACACCTTC.

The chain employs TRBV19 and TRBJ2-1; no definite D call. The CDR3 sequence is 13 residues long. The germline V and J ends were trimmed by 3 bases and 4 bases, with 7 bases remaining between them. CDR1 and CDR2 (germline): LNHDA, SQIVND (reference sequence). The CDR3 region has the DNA TGTGCCAGTAGTATCTCCCCTTACAATGAGCAGTTCTTC. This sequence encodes CASSISPYNEQFF.

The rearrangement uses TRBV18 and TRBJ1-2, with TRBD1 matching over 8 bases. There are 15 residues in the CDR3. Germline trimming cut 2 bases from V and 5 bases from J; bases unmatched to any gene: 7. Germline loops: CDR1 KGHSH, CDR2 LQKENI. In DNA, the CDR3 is TGTGCCAGCTCACCAGACAGGGGCTCTCTTTATGGCTACACCTTC. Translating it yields CASSPDRGSLYGYTF.

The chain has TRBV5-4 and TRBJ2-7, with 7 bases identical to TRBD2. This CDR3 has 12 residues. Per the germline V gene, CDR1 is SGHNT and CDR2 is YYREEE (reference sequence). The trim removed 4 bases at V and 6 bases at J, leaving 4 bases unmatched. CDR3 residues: CASSGGSLEQYF. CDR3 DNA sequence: TGTGCCAGCAGCGGCGGGAGCCTCGAGCAGTACTTC.

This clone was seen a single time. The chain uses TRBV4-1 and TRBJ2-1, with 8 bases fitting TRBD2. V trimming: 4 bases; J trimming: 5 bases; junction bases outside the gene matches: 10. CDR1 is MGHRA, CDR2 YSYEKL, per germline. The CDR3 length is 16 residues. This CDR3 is CASSPRLARGDNEQFF. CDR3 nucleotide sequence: TGCGCCAGCAGCCCCCGACTAGCGAGGGGGGACAATGAGCAGTTCTTC.

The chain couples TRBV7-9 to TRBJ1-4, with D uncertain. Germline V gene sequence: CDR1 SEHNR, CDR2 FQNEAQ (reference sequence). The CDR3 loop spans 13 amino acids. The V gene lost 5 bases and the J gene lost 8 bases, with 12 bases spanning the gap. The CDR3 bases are TGTGCCAGCAGCCAGTGGGAGACAGAAAAACTGTTTTTT. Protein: CASSQWETEKLFF. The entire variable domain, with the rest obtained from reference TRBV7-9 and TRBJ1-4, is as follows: DTGVSQNPRHKITKRGQNVTFRCDPISEHNRLYWYRQTLGQGPEFLTYFQNEAQLEKSRLLSDRFSAERPKGSFSTLEIQRTEQGDSAMYLCASSQWETEKLFFGSGTQLSVL.

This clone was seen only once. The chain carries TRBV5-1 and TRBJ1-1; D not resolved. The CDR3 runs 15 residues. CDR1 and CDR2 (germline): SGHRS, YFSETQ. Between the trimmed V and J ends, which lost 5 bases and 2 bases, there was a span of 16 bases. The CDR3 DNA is TGCGCCAGCAGGGGAGGGTTAGCGGCAAACACTGAAGCTTTCTTT. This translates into CASRGGLAANTEAFF.

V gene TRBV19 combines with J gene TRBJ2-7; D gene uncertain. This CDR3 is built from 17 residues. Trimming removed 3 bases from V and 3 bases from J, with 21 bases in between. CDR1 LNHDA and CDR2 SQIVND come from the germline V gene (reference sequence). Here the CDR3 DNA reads TGTGCCAGTAGTATTTCGCTGGGTAGAAGGGTACTCTACGAGCAGTACTTC. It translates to CASSISLGRRVLYEQYF.

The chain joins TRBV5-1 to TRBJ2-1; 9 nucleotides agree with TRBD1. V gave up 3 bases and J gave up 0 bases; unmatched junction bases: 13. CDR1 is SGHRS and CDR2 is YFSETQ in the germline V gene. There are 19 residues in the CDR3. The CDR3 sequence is CASSSEGGQGRSSYNEQFF. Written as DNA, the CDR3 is TGCGCCAGCAGCTCCGAGGGCGGACAGGGGAGAAGCTCCTACAATGAGCAGTTCTTC.

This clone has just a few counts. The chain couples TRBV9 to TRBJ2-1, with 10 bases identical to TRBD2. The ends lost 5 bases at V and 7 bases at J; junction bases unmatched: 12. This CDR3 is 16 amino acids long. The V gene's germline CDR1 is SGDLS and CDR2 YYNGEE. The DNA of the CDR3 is TGTGCCAGCAGTCCAGCTTTAGCGGGAGGTTGGAATGAGCAGTTCTTC. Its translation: CASSPALAGGWNEQFF.

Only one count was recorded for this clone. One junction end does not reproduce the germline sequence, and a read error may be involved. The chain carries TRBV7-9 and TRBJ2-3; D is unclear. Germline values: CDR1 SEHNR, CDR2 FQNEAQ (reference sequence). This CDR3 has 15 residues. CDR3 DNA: TGTGCCAGCAGCCAGTCAGTCGCGCAGGCAGACACGCAGTATTTT. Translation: CASSQSVAQADTQYF.

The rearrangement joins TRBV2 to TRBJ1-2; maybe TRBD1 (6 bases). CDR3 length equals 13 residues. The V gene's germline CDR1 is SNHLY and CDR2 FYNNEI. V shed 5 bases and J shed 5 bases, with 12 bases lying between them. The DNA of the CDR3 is TGTGCCAGCAGTAGTCAGGGGCTGTATGGCTACACCTTC. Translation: CASSSQGLYGYTF.

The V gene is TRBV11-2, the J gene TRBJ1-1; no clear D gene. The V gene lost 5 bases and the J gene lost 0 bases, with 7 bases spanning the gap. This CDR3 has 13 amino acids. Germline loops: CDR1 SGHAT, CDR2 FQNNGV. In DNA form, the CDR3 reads TGTGCCAGCAGCAGGAGTATGAACACTGAAGCTTTCTTT. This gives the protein CASSRSMNTEAFF.

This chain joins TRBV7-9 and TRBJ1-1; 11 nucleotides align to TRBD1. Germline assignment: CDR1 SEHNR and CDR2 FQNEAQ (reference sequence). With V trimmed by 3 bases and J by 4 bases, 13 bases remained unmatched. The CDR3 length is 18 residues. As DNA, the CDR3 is TGTGCCAGCAGCTTTGGATACGGGACAGGGGGATTTGGCACTGAAGCTTTCTTT. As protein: CASSFGYGTGGFGTEAFF.

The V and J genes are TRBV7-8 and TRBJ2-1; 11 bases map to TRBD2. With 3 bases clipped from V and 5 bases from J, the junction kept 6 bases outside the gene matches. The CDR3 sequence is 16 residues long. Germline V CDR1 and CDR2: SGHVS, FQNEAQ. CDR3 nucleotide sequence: TGTGCCAGCAGCTTGAACGCGGGACTAGCGGACAATGAGCAGTTCTTC. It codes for CASSLNAGLADNEQFF.

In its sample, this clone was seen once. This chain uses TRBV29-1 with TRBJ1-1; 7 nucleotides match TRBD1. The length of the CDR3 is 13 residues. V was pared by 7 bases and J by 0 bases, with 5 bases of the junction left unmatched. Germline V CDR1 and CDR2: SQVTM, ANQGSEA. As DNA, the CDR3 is TGCAGCGGCAAGGGACAGCTGAACACTGAAGCTTTCTTT. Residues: CSGKGQLNTEAFF.

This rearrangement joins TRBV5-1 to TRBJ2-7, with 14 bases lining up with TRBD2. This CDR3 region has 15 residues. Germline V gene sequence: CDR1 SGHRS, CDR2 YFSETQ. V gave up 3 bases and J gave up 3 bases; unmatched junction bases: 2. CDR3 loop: CASSSGTSGSYEQYF. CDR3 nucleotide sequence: TGCGCCAGCAGCTCCGGGACTAGCGGGAGCTACGAGCAGTACTTC.

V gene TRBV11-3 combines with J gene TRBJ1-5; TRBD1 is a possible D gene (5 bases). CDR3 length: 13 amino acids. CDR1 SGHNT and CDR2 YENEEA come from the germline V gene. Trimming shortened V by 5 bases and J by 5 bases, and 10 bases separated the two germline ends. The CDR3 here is CASSPDSDQPQHF. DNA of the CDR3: TGTGCCAGCAGCCCTGACAGTGATCAGCCCCAGCATTTT.

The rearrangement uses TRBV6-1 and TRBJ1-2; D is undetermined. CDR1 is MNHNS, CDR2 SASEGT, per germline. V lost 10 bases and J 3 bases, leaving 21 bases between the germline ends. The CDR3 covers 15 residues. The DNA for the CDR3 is TGTGCCACCCAACGTGAGAAGGGCTTCCACTATGGCTACACCTTC. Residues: CATQREKGFHYGYTF.

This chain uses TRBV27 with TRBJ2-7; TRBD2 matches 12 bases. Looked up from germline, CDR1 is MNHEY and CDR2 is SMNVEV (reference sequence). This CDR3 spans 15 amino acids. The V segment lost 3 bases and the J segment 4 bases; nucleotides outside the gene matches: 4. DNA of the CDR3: TGTGCCAGCAGTTTTGGGCTAGCGGGGGGGTACGAGCAGTACTTC. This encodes CASSFGLAGGYEQYF.

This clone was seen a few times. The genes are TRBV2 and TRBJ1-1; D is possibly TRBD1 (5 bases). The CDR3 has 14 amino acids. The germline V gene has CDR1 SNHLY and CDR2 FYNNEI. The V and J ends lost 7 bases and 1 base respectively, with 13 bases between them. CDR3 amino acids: CASNSGRANTEAFF. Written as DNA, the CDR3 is TGTGCCAGCAATTCGGGGCGCGCGAACACTGAAGCTTTCTTT. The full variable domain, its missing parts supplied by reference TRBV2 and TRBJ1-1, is EPEVTQTPSHQVTQMGQEVILRCVPISNHLYFYWYRQILGQKVEFLVSFYNNEISEKSEIFDDQFSVERPDGSNFTLKIRSTKLEDSAMYFCASNSGRANTEAFFGQGTRLTVV.

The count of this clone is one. The CDR3 sequence is CASSQVNSGRANLREQYF. The CDR3 bases are TGCGCCAGCAGCCAAGTCAATAGCGGGAGGGCCAATCTTCGGGAGCAGTACTTC. This chain links TRBV4-1 with TRBJ2-7, with 11 bases fitting TRBD2. The CDR3 totals 18 residues. Germline V gene lookup returns CDR1 MGHRA and CDR2 YSYEKL. J gave up 7 bases and V 1 base, and 15 bases lay outside the gene matches.

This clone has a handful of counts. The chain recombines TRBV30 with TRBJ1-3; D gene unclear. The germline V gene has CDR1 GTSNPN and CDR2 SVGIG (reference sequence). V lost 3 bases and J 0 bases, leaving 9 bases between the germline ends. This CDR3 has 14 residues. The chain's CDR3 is CAWRVAGSGNTIYF. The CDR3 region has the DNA TGTGCCTGGAGAGTCGCGGGCTCTGGAAACACCATATATTTT. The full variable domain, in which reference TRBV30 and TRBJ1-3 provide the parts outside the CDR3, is SQTIHQWPATLVQPVGSPLSLECTVEGTSNPNLYWYRQAAGRGLQLLFYSVGIGQISSEVPQNLSASRPQDRQFILSSKKLLLSDSGFYLCAWRVAGSGNTIYFGEGSWLTVV.

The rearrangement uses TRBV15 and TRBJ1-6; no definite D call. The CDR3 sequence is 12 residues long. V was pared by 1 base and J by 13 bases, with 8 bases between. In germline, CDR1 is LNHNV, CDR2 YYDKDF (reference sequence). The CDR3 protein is CATSRGEGPLHF. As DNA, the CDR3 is TGTGCCACCAGCAGAGGGGAAGGGCCCCTCCACTTT.

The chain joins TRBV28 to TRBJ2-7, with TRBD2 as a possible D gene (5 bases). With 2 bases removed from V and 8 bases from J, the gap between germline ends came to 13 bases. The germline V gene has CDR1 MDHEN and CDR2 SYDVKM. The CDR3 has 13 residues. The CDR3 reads CASSLGRERKQYF. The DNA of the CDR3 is TGTGCCAGCAGTTTAGGCCGGGAAAGGAAGCAGTACTTC.

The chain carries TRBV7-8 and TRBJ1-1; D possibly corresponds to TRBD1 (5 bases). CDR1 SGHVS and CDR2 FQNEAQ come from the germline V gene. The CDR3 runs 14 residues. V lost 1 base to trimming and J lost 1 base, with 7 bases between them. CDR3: CASSLVGGNTEAFF. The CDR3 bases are TGTGCCAGCAGCTTAGTTGGGGGGAACACTGAAGCTTTCTTT.

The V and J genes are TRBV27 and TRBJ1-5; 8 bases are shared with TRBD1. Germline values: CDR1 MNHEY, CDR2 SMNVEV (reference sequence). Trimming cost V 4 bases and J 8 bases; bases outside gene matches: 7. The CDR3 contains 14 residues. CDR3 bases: TGTGCCAGCAGTTCACCCTCGACAGGGGAGCCCCAGCATTTT. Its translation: CASSSPSTGEPQHF.

CDR3 DNA sequence: TGTGCCAGTATAATGAGGCAGGGGGGTACCGGGGAGCTGTTTTTT. Translating it yields CASIMRQGGTGELFF. This chain connects TRBV19 to TRBJ2-2, with D perhaps matching TRBD1 (7 bases). Germline assignment: CDR1 LNHDA and CDR2 SQIVND (reference sequence). The CDR3 is 15 residues long. V shed 7 bases and J shed 5 bases, with 17 bases lying between them.

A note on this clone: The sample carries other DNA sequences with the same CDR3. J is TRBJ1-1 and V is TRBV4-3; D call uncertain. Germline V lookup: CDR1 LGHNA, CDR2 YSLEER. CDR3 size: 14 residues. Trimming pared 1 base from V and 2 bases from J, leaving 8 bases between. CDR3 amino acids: CASSQGRVNTEAFF. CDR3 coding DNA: TGCGCCAGCAGCCAAGGAAGGGTCAACACTGAAGCTTTCTTT.